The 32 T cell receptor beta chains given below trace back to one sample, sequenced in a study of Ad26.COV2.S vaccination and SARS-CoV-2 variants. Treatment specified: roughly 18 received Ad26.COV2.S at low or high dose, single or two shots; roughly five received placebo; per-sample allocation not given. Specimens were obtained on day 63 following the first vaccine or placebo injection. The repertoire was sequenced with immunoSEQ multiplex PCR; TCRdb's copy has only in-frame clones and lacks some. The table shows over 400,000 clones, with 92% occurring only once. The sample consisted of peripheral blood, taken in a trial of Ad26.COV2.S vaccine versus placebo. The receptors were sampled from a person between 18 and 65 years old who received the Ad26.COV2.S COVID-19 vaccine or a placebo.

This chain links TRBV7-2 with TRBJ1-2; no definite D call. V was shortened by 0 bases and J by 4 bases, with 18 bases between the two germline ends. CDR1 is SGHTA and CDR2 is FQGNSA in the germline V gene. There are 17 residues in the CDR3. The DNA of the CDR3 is TGTGCCAGCAGCTTAGCGGCCCTAAAGAGCGGGATCTATGGCTACACCTTC. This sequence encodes CASSLAALKSGIYGYTF.

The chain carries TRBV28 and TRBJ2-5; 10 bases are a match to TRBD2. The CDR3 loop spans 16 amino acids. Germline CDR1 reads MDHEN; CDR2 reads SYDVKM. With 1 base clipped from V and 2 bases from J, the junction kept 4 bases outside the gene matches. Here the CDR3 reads CASSLYRAGGQETQYF. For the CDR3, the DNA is TGTGCCAGCAGTTTATATCGAGCGGGGGGGCAAGAGACCCAGTACTTC. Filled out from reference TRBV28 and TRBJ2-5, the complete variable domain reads DVKVTQSSRYLVKRTGEKVFLECVQDMDHENMFWYRQDPGLGLRLIYFSYDVKMKEKGDIPEGYSVSREKKERFSLILESASTNQTSMYLCASSLYRAGGQETQYFGPGTRLLVL.

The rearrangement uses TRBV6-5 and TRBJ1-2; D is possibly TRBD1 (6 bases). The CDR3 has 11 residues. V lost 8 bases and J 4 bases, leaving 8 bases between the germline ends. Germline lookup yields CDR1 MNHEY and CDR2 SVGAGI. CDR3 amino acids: CASRDIYGYTF. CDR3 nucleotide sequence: TGTGCCAGCCGGGACATCTATGGCTACACCTTC.

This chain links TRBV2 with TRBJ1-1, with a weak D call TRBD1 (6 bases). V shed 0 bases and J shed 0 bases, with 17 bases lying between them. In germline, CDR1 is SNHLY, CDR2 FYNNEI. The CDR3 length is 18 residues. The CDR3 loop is CASSEALQTGEMNTEAFF. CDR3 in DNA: TGTGCCAGCAGTGAAGCGCTTCAGACAGGCGAGATGAACACTGAAGCTTTCTTT.

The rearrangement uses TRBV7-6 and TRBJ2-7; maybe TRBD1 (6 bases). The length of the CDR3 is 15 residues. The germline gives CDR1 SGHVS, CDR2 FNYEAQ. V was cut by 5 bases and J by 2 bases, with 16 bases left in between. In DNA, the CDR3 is TGTGCCAGCAGCCTAGAGCAGGGGCTACCCTACGAGCAGTACTTC. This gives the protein CASSLEQGLPYEQYF.

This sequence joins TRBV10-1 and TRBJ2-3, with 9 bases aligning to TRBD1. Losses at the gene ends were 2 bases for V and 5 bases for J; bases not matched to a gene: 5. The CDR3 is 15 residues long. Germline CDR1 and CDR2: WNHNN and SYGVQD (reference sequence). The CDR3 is CASSEGQGRIDTQYF. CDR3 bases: TGCGCCAGCAGTGAGGGACAGGGGCGGATAGATACGCAGTATTTT.

CDR3 sequence: CASSELRRVGQPQHF. The CDR3 DNA follows: TGTGCCAGCAGTGAACTGAGGAGGGTTGGTCAGCCCCAGCATTTT. This sequence joins TRBV6-1 and TRBJ1-5; no definite D call. This CDR3 spans 15 amino acids. The V gene's germline CDR1 is MNHNS and CDR2 SASEGT. Trimming took off 2 bases at V and 6 bases at J, with 14 bases between the two ends.

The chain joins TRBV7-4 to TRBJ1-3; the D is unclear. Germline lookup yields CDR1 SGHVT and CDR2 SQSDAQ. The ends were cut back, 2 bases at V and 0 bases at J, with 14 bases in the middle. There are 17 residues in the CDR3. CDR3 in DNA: TGTGCCAGCAGCTTAAACTCGGCAGACCCCTCTGGAAACACCATATATTTT. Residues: CASSLNSADPSGNTIYF.

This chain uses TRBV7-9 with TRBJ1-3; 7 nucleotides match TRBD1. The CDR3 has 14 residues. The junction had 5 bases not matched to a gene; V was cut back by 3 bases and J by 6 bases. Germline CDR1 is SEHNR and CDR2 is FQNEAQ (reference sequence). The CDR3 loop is CASSFPQGVNTIYF. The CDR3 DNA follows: TGTGCCAGCAGCTTTCCCCAGGGGGTAAACACCATATATTTT.

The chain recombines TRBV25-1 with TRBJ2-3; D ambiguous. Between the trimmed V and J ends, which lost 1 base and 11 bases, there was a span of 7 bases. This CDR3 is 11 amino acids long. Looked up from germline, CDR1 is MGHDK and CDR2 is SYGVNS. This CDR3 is CASSESYEQYF. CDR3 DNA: TGTGCCAGCAGTGAATCTTATGAGCAGTATTTT.

CDR3 residues: CASSRYTGELFF. The CDR3 bases are TGTGCCAGCAGCAGGTACACCGGGGAGCTGTTTTTT. The V and J genes are TRBV5-8 and TRBJ2-2; no reliable D call. Trimming pared 4 bases from V and 3 bases from J, leaving 4 bases between. CDR3 size: 12 residues. Germline V CDR1 and CDR2: SGHTS, YDEGEE. Full variable domain (rest looked up from reference TRBV5-8 and TRBJ2-2): EAGVTQSPTHLIKTRGQQATLRCSPISGHTSVYWYQQALGLGLQFLLWYDEGEERNRGNFPPRFSGRQFPNYSSELNVNALELEDSALYLCASSRYTGELFFGEGSRLTVL.

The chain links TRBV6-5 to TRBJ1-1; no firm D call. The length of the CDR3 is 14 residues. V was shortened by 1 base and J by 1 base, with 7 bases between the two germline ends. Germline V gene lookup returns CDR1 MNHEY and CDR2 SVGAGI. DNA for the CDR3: TGTGCCAGCAGTTACTTGTTTAGGAACACTGAAGCTTTCTTT. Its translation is CASSYLFRNTEAFF.

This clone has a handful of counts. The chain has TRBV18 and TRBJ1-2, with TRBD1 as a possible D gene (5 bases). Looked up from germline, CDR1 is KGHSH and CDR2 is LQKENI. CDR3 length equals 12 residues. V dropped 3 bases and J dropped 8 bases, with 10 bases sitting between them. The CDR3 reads CASSPGTEGYTF. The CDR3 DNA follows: TGTGCCAGCTCACCGGGGACCGAGGGCTACACCTTC.

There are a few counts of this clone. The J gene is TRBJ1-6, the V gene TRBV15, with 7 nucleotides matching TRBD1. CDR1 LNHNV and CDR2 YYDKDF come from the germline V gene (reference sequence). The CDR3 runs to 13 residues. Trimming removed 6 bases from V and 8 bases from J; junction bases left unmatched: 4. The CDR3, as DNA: TGTGCCACCAGGGGACAGCAGTATTCACCCCTCCACTTT. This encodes CATRGQQYSPLHF.

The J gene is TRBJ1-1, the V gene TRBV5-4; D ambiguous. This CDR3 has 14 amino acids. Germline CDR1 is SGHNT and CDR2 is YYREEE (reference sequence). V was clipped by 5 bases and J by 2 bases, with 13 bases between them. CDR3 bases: TGTGCCAGCAGTTCCCCTGAGGCTAACACTGAAGCTTTCTTT. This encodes CASSSPEANTEAFF.

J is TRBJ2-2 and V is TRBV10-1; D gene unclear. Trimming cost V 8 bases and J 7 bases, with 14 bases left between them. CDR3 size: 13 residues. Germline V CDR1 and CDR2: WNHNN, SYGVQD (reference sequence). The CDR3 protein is CASSPSQIGELFF. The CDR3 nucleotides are TGCGCCAGCTCACCTTCACAGATCGGGGAGCTGTTTTTT.

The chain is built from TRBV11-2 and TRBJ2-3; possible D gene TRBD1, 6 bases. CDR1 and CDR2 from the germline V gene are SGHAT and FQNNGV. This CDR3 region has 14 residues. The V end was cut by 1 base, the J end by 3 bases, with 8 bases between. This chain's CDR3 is CASSLGGLTDTQYF. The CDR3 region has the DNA TGTGCCAGCAGCTTAGGGGGGCTAACAGATACGCAGTATTTT.

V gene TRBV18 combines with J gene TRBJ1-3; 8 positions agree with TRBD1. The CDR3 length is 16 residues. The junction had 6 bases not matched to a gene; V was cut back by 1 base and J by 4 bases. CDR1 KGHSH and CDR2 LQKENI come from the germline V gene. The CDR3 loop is CASSPRQGASGNTIYF. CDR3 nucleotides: TGTGCCAGCTCACCACGGCAGGGGGCGAGCGGAAACACCATATATTTT.

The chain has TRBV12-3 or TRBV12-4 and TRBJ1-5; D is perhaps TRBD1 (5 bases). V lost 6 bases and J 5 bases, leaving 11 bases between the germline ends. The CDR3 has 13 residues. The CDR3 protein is CASREQADQPQHF. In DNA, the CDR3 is TGTGCCAGCAGAGAACAGGCAGATCAGCCCCAGCATTTT.

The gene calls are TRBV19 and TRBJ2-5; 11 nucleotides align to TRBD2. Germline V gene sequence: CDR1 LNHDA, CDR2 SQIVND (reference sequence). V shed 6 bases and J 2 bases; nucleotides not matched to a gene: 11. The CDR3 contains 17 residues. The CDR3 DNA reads TGTGCCAGTAGCGCTAACCTACTAGCGGGGGTGCAAGAGACCCAGTACTTC. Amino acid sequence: CASSANLLAGVQETQYF.

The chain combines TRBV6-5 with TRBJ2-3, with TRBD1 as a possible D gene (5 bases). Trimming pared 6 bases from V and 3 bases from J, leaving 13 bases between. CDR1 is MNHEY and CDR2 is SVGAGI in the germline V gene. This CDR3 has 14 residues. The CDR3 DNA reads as TGTGCCAGCAGATTTGGGCAGGGAACAGATACGCAGTATTTT. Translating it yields CASRFGQGTDTQYF.

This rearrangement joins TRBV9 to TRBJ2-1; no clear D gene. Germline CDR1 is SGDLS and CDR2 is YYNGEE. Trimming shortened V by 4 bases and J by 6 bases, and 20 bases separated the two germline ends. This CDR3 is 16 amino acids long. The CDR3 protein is CASSPQTRAGANEQFF. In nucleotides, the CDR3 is TGTGCCAGCAGCCCCCAGACAAGAGCCGGAGCCAATGAGCAGTTCTTC.

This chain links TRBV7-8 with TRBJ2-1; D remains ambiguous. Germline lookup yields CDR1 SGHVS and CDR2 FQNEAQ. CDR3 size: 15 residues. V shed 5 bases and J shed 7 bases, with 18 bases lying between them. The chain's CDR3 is CASSQRKDPRNEQFF. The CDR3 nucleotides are TGTGCCAGCAGCCAACGTAAGGACCCTAGAAATGAGCAGTTCTTC.

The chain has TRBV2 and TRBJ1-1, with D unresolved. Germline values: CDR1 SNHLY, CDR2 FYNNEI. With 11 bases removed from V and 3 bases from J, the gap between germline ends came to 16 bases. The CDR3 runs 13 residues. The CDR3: CAGKPRRDTEAFF. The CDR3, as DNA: TGTGCCGGCAAACCCCGGAGGGACACTGAAGCTTTCTTT.

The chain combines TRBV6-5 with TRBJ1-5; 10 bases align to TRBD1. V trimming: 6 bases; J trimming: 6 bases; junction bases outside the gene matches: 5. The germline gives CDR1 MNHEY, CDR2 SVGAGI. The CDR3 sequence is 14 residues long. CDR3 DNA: TGTGCCAGCAGGACGGGACAGGGGATTCAGCCCCAGCATTTT. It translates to CASRTGQGIQPQHF.

CDR3 sequence reads: CASSFTDTGELFF. The CDR3 coding sequence is TGTGCCAGCAGCTTTACGGACACCGGGGAGCTGTTTTTT. This chain links TRBV7-6 with TRBJ2-2, with unresolved D. The germline gives CDR1 SGHVS, CDR2 FNYEAQ. V was cut by 3 bases and J by 3 bases, with 5 bases left in between. The length of the CDR3 is 13 residues. The variable domain in full, with the rest retrieved from reference TRBV7-6 and TRBJ2-2, is GAGVSQSPRYKVTKRGQDVALRCDPISGHVSLYWYRQALGQGPEFLTYFNYEAQQDKSGLPNDRFSAERPEGSISTLTIQRTEQRDSAMYRCASSFTDTGELFFGEGSRLTVL.

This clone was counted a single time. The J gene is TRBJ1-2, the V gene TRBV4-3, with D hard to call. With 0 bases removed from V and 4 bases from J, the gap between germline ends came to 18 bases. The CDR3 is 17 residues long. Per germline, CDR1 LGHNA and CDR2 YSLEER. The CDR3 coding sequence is TGCGCCAGCAGCCAAGATATCGACTACGGCGGAGGCTATGGCTACACCTTC. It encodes CASSQDIDYGGGYGYTF.

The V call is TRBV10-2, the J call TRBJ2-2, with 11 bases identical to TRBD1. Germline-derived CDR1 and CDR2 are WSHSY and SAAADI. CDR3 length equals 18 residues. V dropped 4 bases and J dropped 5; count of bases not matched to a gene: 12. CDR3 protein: CASSARPTGQGVTGELFF. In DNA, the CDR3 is TGCGCCAGCAGTGCCCGCCCAACGGGACAGGGGGTGACCGGGGAGCTGTTTTTT.

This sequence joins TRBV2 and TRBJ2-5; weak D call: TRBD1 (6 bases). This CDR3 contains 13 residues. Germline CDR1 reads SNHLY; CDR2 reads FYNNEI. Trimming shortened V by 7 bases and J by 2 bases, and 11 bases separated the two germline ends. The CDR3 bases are TGTGCCAGCAACCCGGACAGACAAGAGACCCAGTACTTC. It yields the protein CASNPDRQETQYF. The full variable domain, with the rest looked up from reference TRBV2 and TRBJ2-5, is EPEVTQTPSHQVTQMGQEVILRCVPISNHLYFYWYRQILGQKVEFLVSFYNNEISEKSEIFDDQFSVERPDGSNFTLKIRSTKLEDSAMYFCASNPDRQETQYFGPGTRLLVL.

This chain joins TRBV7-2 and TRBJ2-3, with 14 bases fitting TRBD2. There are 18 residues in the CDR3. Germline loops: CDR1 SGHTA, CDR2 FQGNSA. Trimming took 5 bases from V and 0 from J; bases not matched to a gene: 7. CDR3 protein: CASSSRLAGGTSTDTQYF. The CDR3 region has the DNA TGTGCCAGCAGCAGTAGACTAGCGGGGGGGACTAGCACAGATACGCAGTATTTT.

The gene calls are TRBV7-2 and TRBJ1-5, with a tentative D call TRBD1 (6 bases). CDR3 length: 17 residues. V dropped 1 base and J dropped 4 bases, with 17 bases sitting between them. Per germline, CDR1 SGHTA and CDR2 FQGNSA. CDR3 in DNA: TGTGCCAGCAGCTTAGTTCAGCGTGGACAGTTGAATCAGCCCCAGCATTTT. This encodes CASSLVQRGQLNQPQHF.

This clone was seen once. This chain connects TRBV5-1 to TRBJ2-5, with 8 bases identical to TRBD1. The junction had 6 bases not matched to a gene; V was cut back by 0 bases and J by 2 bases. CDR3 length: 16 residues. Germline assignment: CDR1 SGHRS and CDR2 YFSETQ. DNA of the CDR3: TGCGCCAGCAGCTTGGGAACAGGGGGAGCACAAGAGACCCAGTACTTC. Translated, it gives CASSLGTGGAQETQYF.